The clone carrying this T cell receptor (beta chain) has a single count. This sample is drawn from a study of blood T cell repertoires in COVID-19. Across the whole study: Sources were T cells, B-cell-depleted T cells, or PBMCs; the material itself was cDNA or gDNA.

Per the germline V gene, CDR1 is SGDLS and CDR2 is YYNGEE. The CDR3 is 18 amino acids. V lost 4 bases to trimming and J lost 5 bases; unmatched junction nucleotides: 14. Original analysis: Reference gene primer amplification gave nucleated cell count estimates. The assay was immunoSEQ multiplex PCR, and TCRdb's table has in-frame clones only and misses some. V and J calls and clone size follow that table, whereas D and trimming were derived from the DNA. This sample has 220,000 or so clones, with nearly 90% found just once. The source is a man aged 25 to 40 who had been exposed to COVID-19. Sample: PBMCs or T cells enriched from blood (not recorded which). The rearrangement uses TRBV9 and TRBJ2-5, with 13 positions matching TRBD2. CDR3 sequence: CASSRTSGGAQSRETQYF. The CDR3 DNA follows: TGTGCCAGCAGCAGAACTAGCGGGGGGGCTCAGTCCCGGGAGACCCAGTACTTC.